What follows are 15 T cell receptor beta chains derived from one specimen sequenced in a study of blood T cell repertoires in COVID-19. Repertoires were generated with immunoSEQ multiplex PCR, while TCRdb's copy carries only in-frame clones and drops some. The sample shows 250,000 or so clones, approximately 86% of them seen only once. The sequencing input was peripheral blood. Receptor source: a woman in her 70s with active or convalescent COVID-19.

The J gene is TRBJ2-1, the V gene TRBV15; 11 bases agree with TRBD1. V dropped 5 bases and J dropped 10; count of bases not matched to a gene: 16. The V gene's germline CDR1 is LNHNV and CDR2 YYDKDF (reference sequence). The CDR3 is made up of 17 amino acids. The CDR3: CATSGPPGQGGKDEQFF. CDR3 sequence (DNA): TGTGCCACCAGCGGTCCTCCGGGACAGGGGGGGAAGGACGAGCAGTTCTTC.

This clone was observed once. J is TRBJ1-6 and V is TRBV6-5; D remains ambiguous. Trimming removed 6 bases from V and 10 bases from J, with 13 bases in between. This CDR3 has 13 residues. The germline V gene encodes CDR1 MNHEY and CDR2 SVGAGI. In nucleotides, the CDR3 is TGTGCCAGCAGGGACTCCGGTGGCTCACCCCTCCACTTT. Its translation: CASRDSGGSPLHF.

In its sample, this clone was seen a few times. The chain recombines TRBV9 with TRBJ1-2, with D perhaps matching TRBD1 (5 bases). Germline lookup yields CDR1 SGDLS and CDR2 YYNGEE. CDR3 length: 15 residues. Trimming cost V 0 bases and J 6 bases, with 15 bases left between them. CDR3 region: CASSVGRTLRDGYTF. Here the CDR3 DNA reads TGTGCCAGCAGCGTAGGCCGGACCCTCAGGGATGGCTACACCTTC.

The CDR3 DNA is TGTGCCAGCAGTCCGCTAGCTGTTAGCACAGATACGCAGTATTTT. Encoded protein: CASSPLAVSTDTQYF. This chain connects TRBV6-5 to TRBJ2-3; D possibly corresponds to TRBD2 (5 bases). Germline assignment: CDR1 MNHEY and CDR2 SVGAGI. Trimming cost V 5 bases and J 0 bases, with 12 bases left between them. CDR3 size: 15 residues.

The chain carries TRBV7-3 and TRBJ2-5; D is undetermined. Deletions cut 2 bases from V and 5 bases from J, with 9 bases between. In germline, CDR1 is SGHTA, CDR2 FQGTGA. The CDR3 loop spans 13 amino acids. CDR3 nucleotides: TGTGCCAGCAGCTTAGGGTCGCGGGAGACCCAGTACTTC. This codes for CASSLGSRETQYF.

This sequence joins TRBV27 and TRBJ1-5; TRBD1 might be the D (5 bases). V lost 4 bases and J 6 bases, leaving 16 bases between the germline ends. Germline CDR1 reads MNHEY; CDR2 reads SMNVEV (reference sequence). CDR3 length equals 15 residues. Here the CDR3 reads CASSSLDGQGQPQHF. The CDR3 region has the DNA TGTGCCAGCAGTTCACTGGACGGTCAGGGTCAGCCCCAGCATTTT.

This chain joins TRBV7-9 and TRBJ1-3; D is uncertain. Trimming stripped 2 bases from V and 4 bases from J, with 9 bases between. Germline lookup yields CDR1 SEHNR and CDR2 FQNEAQ (reference sequence). The CDR3 extends over 14 amino acids. The CDR3, as DNA: TGTGCCAGCAGCTTATCGATAGTGGGAAACACCATATATTTT. This translates into CASSLSIVGNTIYF. The full variable domain, its missing parts supplied by reference TRBV7-9 and TRBJ1-3, is DTGVSQNPRHKITKRGQNVTFRCDPISEHNRLYWYRQTLGQGPEFLTYFQNEAQLEKSRLLSDRFSAERPKGSFSTLEIQRTEQGDSAMYLCASSLSIVGNTIYFGEGSWLTVV.

The J gene is TRBJ2-7, the V gene TRBV11-2; TRBD1 matches at 9 bases. The J segment lost 6 bases and the V segment lost 5 bases, leaving 5 bases of the junction unmatched. The CDR3 is made up of 13 amino acids. Germline V gene data show CDR1 as SGHAT and CDR2 as FQNNGV. The CDR3 DNA reads TGTGCCAGCAGCCTGGGACAGGGTTCCGAGCAGTACTTC. Its translation is CASSLGQGSEQYF.

This chain links TRBV12-3 or TRBV12-4 with TRBJ1-6; D may be TRBD1 (5 bases). The CDR3 extends over 12 amino acids. Trimming stripped 6 bases from V and 14 bases from J, with 14 bases between. CDR3 nucleotide sequence: TGTGCCAGCAGCAGGAAGGGGCGAACCCTCCACTTT. This gives the protein CASSRKGRTLHF.

V and J are TRBV19 and TRBJ2-2; TRBD1 matches at 11 bases. Germline trimming cut 7 bases from V and 4 bases from J; bases unmatched to any gene: 8. The CDR3 length is 16 residues. Germline V gene data show CDR1 as LNHDA and CDR2 as SQIVND (reference sequence). DNA of the CDR3: TGTGCCAGTACCCCAATGGGACAGGGGGTCACCGGGGAGCTGTTTTTT. It yields the protein CASTPMGQGVTGELFF.

In this sample, this clone turned up many times. J is TRBJ1-2 and V is TRBV11-1; D might be TRBD1 (6 bases). The CDR3 extends over 15 amino acids. Germline V gene lookup returns CDR1 SGHAT and CDR2 FQDESV (reference sequence). V was shortened by 5 bases and J by 4 bases, with 17 bases between the two germline ends. The CDR3 DNA follows: TGTGCCAGCAGCCGGGAAAGCACGACAGGCTATGGCTACACCTTC. This translates into CASSRESTTGYGYTF.

This clone was detected once. The CDR3 DNA reads TGTCCCAAAAACACGGGGGGCGATCGGGGGGGGGCGGACGAGCAGTACTTC. It specifies CPKNTGGDRGGADEQYF. The chain couples TRBV25-1 to TRBJ2-7; 8 bases are shared with TRBD2. Germline V lookup: CDR1 MGHDK, CDR2 SYGVNS. The length of the CDR3 is 17 residues.

The V and J genes are TRBV7-2 and TRBJ1-3; D remains ambiguous. Germline assignment: CDR1 SGHTA and CDR2 FQGNSA. There are 14 residues in the CDR3. V dropped 1 base and J dropped 7 bases, with 11 bases sitting between them. CDR3 residues: CASSLGGVLNTIYF. CDR3 nucleotides: TGTGCCAGCAGCTTAGGCGGGGTTTTGAACACCATATATTTT. The full variable domain, completed using reference TRBV7-2 and TRBJ1-3, is GAGVSQSPSNKVTEKGKDVELRCDPISGHTALYWYRQSLGQGLEFLIYFQGNSAPDKSGLPSDRFSAERTGGSVSTLTIQRTQQEDSAVYLCASSLGGVLNTIYFGEGSWLTVV.

The V and J genes are TRBV6-5 and TRBJ1-3, with TRBD1 matching 7 bases. V gave up 6 bases and J gave up 4 bases; unmatched junction bases: 6. Per germline, CDR1 MNHEY and CDR2 SVGAGI. This CDR3 spans 14 amino acids. The CDR3 region has the DNA TGTGCCAGCAGCAAAGACAGGGCCGGAAACACCATATATTTT. As protein: CASSKDRAGNTIYF.

V gene TRBV10-2 combines with J gene TRBJ1-6, with TRBD1 identical over 7 bases. Germline CDR1 and CDR2: WSHSY and SAAADI. Trimming at V came to 2 bases and at J to 10 bases, leaving 5 bases not matched to a gene. The length of the CDR3 is 14 residues. The CDR3 nucleotides read TGCGCCAGCAGTGAGAGGCAGGGGGACTCACCCCTCCACTTT. Protein sequence: CASSERQGDSPLHF.